What follows describes a single T cell receptor beta chain. Adults of Caucasian background living in Nashville, Tennessee made up all donors. Clones were sequenced by immunoSEQ multiplex PCR, and TCRdb holds only the in-frame ones, with some missing. Of over a million clones detected, about 80% appear once; the ten largest clones hold approximately 0.5%. This sample is drawn from a study of shared clonotypes between healthy human individuals. Germline loops: CDR1 SGHNT, CDR2 YENEEA. V was pared by 5 bases and J by 1 base, with 10 bases of the junction left unmatched. This CDR3 spans 16 amino acids. V gene TRBV11-3 combines with J gene TRBJ1-1, with 7 bases that match TRBD1. The sequence came from a man younger than 35 in good health. Some clones in this sample may be carry-over from other donors' samples. Source material: memory CD4+ T cells from PBMCs. Subset: CD45RA-negative fraction. CDR3 DNA: TGTGCCAGCAGCCAGACGATACAGGGGACGAACACTGAAGCTTTCTTT. Translating it yields CASSQTIQGTNTEAFF.